These 2 T cell receptor beta chains were all obtained from the same sample, sequenced in a study of lymphopenia after photon versus proton radiotherapy. The table came from immunoSEQ multiplex PCR; TCRdb's copy has only in-frame clones and leaves some out. The sample has approximately 23,000 clones; roughly 90% are singletons. The sample here was peripheral blood, taken from a patient treated with proton-based radiotherapy. All receptors derive from a man aged 80 or over with esophageal cancer.

The chain combines TRBV6-5 with TRBJ2-2; TRBD1 matches at 7 bases. The V segment lost 0 bases and the J segment 7 bases; nucleotides outside the gene matches: 8. Germline CDR1 is MNHEY and CDR2 is SVGAGI. The CDR3 extends over 16 amino acids. The CDR3 region has the DNA TGTGCCAGCAGTTACTCAGGGGGACAGCGTCACGGGGAGCTGTTTTTT. This encodes CASSYSGGQRHGELFF.

This rearrangement joins TRBV5-1 to TRBJ2-1; maybe TRBD1 (5 bases). The CDR3 is made up of 12 amino acids. In germline, CDR1 is SGHRS, CDR2 YFSETQ. Trimming removed 0 bases at V and 7 bases at J, with 5 bases between. CDR3 protein: CASSLEGNEQFF. The CDR3 nucleotides read TGCGCCAGCAGCTTGGAGGGGAATGAGCAGTTCTTC.